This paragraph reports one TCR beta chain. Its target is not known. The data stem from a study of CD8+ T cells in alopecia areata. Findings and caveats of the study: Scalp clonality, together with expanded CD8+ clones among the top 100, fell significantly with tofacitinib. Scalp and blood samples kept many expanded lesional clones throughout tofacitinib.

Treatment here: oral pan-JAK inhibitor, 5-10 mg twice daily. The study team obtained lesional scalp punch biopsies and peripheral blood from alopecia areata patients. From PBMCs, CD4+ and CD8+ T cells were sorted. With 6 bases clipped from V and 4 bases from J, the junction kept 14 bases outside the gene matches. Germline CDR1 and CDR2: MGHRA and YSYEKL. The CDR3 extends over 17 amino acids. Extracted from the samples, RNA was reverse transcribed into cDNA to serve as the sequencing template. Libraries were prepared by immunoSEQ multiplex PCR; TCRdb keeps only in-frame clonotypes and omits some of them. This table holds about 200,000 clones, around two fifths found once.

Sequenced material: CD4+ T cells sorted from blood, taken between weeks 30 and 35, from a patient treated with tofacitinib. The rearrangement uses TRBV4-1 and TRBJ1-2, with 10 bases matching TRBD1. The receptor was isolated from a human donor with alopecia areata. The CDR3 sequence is CASRLSSSGTGVYGYTF. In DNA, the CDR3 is TGCGCCAGCAGATTGTCCTCGTCCGGGACAGGGGTCTATGGCTACACCTTC.